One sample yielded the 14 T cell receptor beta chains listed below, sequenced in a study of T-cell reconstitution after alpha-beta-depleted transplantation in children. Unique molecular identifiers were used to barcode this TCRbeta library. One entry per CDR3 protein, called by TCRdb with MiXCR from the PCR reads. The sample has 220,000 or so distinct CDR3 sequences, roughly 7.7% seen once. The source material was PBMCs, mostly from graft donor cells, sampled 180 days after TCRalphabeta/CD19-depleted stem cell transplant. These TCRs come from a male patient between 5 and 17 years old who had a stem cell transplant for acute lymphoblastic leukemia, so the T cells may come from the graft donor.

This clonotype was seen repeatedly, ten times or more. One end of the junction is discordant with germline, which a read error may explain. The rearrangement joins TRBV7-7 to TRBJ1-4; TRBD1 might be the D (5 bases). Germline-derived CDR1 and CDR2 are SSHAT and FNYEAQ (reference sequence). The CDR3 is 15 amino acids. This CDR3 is CASSSRQNFNEKLFF. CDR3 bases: TGTGCTAGCAGCTCCCGACAGAATTTTAATGAAAAACTGTTTTTT.

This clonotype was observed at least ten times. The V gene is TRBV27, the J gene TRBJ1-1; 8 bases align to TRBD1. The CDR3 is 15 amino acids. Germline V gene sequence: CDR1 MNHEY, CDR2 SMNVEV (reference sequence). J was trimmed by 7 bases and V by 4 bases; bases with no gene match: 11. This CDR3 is CASSSRRGQVVEAFF. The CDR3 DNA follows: TGTGCCAGCAGTTCCCGCAGGGGGCAGGTAGTTGAAGCTTTCTTT.

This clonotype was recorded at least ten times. The CDR3 bases are TGTGCCAGCAGCTACCTAGGGTCAGGGAGGGAGACCCAGTACTTC. Protein product: CASSYLGSGRETQYF. The chain combines TRBV7-6 with TRBJ2-5; tentatively, D is TRBD2 (6 bases). Germline-derived CDR1 and CDR2 are SGHVS and FNYEAQ. V was pared by 4 bases and J by 5 bases, with 17 bases between. CDR3 length: 15 amino acids.

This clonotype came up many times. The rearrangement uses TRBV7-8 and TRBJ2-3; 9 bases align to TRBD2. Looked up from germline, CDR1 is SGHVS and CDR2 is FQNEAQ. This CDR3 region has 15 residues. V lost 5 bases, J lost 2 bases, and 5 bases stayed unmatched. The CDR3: CASSLIAGDTDTQYF. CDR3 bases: TGTGCCAGCAGCCTAATAGCGGGGGACACAGATACGCAGTATTTT.

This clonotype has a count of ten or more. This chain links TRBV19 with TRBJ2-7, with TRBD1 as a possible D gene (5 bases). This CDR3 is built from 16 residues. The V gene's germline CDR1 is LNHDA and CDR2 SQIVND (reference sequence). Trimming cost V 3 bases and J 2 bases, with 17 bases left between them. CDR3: CASSILRRAGTYEQYF. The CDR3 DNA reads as TGTGCCAGTAGTATCCTGCGTCGGGCAGGGACCTACGAGCAGTACTTC. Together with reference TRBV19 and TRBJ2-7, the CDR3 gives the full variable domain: DGGITQSPKYLFRKEGQNVTLSCEQNLNHDAMYWYRQDPGQGLRLIYYSQIVNDFQKGDIAEGYSVSREKKESFPLTVTSAQKNPTAFYLCASSILRRAGTYEQYFGPGTRLTVT.

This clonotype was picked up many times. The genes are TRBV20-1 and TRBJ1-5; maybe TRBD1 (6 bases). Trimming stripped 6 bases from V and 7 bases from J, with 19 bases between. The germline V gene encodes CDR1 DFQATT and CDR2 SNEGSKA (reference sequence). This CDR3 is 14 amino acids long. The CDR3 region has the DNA TGCAGTGCCGGTAGACAGGTCCGAACACAGCCCCAGCATTTT. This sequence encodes CSAGRQVRTQPQHF.

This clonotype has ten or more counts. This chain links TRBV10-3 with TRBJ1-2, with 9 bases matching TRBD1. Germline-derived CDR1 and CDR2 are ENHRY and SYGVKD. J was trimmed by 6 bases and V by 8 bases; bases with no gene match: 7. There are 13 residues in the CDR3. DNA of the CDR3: TGTGCCATCGCGGGACAGGGATCCCATGGCTACACCTTC. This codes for CAIAGQGSHGYTF.

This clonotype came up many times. CDR3 protein: CSAGRQGAYQPQHF. CDR3 sequence (DNA): TGCAGTGCTGGAAGACAGGGGGCCTATCAGCCCCAGCATTTT. The chain is built from TRBV20-1 and TRBJ1-5; TRBD1 agrees at 10 bases. This CDR3 comprises 14 residues. The germline V gene encodes CDR1 DFQATT and CDR2 SNEGSKA (reference sequence). With 5 bases clipped from V and 5 bases from J, the junction kept 6 bases outside the gene matches.

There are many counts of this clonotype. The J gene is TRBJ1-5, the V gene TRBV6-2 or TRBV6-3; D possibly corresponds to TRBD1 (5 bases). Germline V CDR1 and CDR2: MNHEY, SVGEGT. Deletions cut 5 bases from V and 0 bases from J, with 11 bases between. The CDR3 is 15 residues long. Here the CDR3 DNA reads TGTGCCAGCAGTCGATCCAGGGATAGCAATCAGCCCCAGCATTTT. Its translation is CASSRSRDSNQPQHF.

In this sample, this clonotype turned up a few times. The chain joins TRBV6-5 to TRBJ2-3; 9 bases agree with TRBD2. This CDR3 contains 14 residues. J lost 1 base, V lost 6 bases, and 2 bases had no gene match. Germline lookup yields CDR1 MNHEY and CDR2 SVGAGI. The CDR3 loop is CASRRGGGTDTQYF. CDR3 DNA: TGTGCCAGCAGGCGGGGGGGGGGCACAGATACGCAGTATTTT.

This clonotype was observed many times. Here the CDR3 DNA reads TGTGCCAGCAGCTTCATTTGGACAGGGTGGAACGTACAGCCCCAGCATTTT. Translation: CASSFIWTGWNVQPQHF. The rearrangement links TRBV5-8 to TRBJ1-5, with TRBD1 matching 8 bases. This CDR3 comprises 17 residues. Per germline, CDR1 SGHTS and CDR2 YDEGEE. Trimming cost V 2 bases and J 7 bases; bases outside gene matches: 14.

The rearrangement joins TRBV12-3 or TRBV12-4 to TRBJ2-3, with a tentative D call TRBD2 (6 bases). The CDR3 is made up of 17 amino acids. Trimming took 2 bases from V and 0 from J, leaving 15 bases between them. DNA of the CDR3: TGTGCCAGCAGTTTACGGGGGAGCGGCGCTAGCACAGATACGCAGTATTTT. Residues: CASSLRGSGASTDTQYF.

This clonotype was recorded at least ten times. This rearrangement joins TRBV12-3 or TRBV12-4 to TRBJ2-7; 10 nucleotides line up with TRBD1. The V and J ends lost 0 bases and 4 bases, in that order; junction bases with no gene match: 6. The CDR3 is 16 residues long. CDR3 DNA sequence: TGTGCCAGCAGTTTAGCCCCGGGACAGGGGAGTTACGAGCAGTACTTC. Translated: CASSLAPGQGSYEQYF.

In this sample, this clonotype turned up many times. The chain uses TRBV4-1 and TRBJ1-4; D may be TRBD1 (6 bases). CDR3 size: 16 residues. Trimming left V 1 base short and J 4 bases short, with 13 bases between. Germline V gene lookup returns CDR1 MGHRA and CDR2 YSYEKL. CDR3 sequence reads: CASSQGPDRLNEKLFF. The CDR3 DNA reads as TGCGCCAGCAGCCAAGGCCCGGACAGACTTAATGAAAAACTGTTTTTT.